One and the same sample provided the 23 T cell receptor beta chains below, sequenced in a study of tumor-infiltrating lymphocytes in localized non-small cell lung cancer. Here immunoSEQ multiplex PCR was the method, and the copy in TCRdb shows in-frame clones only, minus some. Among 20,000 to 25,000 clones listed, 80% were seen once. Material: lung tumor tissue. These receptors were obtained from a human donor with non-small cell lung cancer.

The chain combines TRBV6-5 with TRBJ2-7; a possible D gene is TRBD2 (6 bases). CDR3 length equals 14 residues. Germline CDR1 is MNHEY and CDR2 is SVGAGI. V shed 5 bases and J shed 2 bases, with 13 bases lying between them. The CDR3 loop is CASSSRDSAYEQYF. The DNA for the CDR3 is TGTGCCAGCAGTAGCCGGGACTCTGCCTACGAGCAGTACTTC.

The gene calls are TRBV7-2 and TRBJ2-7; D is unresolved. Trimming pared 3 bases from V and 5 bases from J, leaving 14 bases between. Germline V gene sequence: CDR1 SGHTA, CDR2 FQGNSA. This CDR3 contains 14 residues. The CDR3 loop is CASSFSLSYNEQYF. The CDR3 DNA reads TGTGCCAGCAGCTTTTCTTTATCCTACAACGAGCAGTACTTC.

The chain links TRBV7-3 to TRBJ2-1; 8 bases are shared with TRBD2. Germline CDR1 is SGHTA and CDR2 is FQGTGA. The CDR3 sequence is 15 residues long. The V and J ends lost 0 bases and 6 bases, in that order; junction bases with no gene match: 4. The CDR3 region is CASSLTSGNLNEQFF. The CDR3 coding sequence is TGTGCCAGCAGCTTAACTAGCGGGAACCTCAATGAGCAGTTCTTC.

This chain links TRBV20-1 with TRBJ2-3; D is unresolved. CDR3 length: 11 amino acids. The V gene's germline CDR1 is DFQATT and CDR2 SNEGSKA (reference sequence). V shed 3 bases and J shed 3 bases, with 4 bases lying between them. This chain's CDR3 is CSARLTDTQYF. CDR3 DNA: TGCAGTGCTAGGTTAACAGATACGCAGTATTTT.

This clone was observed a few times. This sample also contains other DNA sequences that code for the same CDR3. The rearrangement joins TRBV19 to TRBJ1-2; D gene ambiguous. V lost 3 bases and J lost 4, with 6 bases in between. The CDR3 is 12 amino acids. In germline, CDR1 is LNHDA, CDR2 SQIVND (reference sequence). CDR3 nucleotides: TGTGCCAGTAGTATTTCGGTCTATGGCTACACCTTC. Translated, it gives CASSISVYGYTF.

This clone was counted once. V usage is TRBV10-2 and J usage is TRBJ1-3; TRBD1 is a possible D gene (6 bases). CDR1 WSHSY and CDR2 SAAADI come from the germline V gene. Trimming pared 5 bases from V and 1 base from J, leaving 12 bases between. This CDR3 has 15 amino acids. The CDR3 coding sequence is TGCGCCAGCAGTCCAGGGGCTCTTTCTGGAAACACCATATATTTT. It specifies CASSPGALSGNTIYF.

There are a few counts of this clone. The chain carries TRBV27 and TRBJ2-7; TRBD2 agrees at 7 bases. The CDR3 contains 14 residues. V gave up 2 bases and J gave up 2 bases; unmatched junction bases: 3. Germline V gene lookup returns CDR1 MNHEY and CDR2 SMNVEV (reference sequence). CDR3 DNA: TGTGCCAGCAGTTTACTAGCGGCCACCTACGAGCAGTACTTC. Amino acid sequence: CASSLLAATYEQYF.

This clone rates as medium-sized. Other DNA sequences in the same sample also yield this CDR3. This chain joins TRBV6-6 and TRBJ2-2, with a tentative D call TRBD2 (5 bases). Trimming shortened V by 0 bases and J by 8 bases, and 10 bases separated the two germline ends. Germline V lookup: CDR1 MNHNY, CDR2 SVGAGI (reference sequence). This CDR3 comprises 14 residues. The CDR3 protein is CASSYSGLGGELFF. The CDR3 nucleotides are TGTGCCAGCAGTTACTCCGGACTCGGAGGGGAGCTGTTTTTT.

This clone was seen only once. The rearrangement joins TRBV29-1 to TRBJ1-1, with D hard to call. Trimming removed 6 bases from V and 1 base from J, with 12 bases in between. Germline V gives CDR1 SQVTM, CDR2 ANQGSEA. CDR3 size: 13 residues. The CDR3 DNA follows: TGCAGCGTGTCAGTAGGATGGAACACTGAAGCTTTCTTT. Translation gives CSVSVGWNTEAFF.

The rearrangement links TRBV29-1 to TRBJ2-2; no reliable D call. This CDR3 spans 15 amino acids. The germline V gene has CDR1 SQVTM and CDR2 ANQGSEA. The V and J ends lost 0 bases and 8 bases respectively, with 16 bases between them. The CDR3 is CSVEDRRSMAGELFF. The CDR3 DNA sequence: TGCAGCGTTGAAGATCGCAGGTCGATGGCTGGGGAGCTGTTTTTT.

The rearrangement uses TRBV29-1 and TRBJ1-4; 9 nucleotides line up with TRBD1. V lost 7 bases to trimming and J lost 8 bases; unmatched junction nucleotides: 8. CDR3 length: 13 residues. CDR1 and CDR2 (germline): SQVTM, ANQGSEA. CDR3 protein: CSALGQGREKLFF. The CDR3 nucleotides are TGCAGCGCCCTCGGACAGGGGAGGGAAAAACTGTTTTTT.

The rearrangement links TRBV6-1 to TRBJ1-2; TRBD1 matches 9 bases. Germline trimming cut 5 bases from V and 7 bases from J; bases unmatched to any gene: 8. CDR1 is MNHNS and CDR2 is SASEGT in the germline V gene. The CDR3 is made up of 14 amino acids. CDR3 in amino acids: CASSLGQGVPGYTF. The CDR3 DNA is TGTGCCAGCAGTCTGGGACAGGGAGTCCCTGGCTACACCTTC.

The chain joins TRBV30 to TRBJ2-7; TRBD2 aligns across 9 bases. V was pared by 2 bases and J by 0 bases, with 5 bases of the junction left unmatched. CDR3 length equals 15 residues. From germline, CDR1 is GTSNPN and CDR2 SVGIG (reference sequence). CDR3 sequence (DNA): TGTGCCTGGAGTAAACTAGCGGGTCGCTCCTACGAGCAGTACTTC. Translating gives CAWSKLAGRSYEQYF.

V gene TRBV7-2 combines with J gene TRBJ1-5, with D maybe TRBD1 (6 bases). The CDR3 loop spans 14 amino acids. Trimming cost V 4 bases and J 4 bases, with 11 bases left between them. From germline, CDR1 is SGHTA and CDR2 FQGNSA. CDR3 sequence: CASSYYTGNQPQHF. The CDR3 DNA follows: TGTGCCAGCAGCTACTATACAGGGAATCAGCCCCAGCATTTT.

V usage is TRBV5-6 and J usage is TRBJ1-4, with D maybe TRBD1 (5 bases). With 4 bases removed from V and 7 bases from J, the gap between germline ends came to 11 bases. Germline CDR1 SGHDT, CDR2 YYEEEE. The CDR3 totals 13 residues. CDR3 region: CASSPGEGEKLFF. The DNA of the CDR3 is TGTGCCAGCAGCCCGGGGGAGGGTGAAAAACTGTTTTTT.

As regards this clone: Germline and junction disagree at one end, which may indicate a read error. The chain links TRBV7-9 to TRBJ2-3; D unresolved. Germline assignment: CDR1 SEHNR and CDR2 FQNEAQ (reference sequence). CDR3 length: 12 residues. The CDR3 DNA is TGTGCCAGCACCCTGGGCACGGATACGCAGTATTTT. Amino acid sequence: CASTLGTDTQYF. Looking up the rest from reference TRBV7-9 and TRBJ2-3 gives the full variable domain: DTGVSQNPRHKITKRGQNVTFRCDPISEHNRLYWYRQTLGQGPEFLTYFQNEAQLEKSRLLSDRFSAERPKGSFSTLEIQRTEQGDSAMYLCASTLGTDTQYFGPGTRLTVL.

Here the CDR3 DNA reads TGTGCCATCAGTGTAGCGGGGAACACTGAAGCTTTCTTT. Its translation is CAISVAGNTEAFF. The gene calls are TRBV10-3 and TRBJ1-1; D uncertain. The germline CDR1 and CDR2 sequences are ENHRY and SYGVKD. Trimming took off 4 bases at V and 1 base at J, with 7 bases between the two ends. The CDR3 has 13 residues.

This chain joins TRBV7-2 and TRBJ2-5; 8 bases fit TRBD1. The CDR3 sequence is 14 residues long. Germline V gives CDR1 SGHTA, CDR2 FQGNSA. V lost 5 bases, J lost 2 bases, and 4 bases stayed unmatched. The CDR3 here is CASSLGQGQETQYF. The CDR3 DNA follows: TGTGCCAGCAGCCTCGGACAGGGTCAAGAGACCCAGTACTTC.

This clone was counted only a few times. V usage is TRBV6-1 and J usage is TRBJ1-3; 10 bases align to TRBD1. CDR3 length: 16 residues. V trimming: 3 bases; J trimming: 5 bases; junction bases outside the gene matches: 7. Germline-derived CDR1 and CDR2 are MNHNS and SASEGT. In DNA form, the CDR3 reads TGTGCCAGCAGTGATAAGGGGACAGGGGCACGAAACACCATATATTTT. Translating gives CASSDKGTGARNTIYF.

DNA of the CDR3: TGTGCCATCAAAGGGACTAGCGGGAGTGGCCAAGAGACCCAGTACTTC. The encoded protein is CAIKGTSGSGQETQYF. The chain uses TRBV10-3 and TRBJ2-5; TRBD2 matches at 14 bases. CDR1 is ENHRY and CDR2 is SYGVKD in the germline V gene. This CDR3 comprises 16 residues. J gave up 1 base and V 7 bases, and 5 bases lay outside the gene matches.

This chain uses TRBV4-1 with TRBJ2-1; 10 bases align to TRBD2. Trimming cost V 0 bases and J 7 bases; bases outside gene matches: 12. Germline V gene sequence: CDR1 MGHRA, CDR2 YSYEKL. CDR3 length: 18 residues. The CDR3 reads CASSQDGGGLAARNEQFF. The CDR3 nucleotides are TGCGCCAGCAGCCAAGATGGAGGCGGACTAGCGGCTCGGAATGAGCAGTTCTTC.

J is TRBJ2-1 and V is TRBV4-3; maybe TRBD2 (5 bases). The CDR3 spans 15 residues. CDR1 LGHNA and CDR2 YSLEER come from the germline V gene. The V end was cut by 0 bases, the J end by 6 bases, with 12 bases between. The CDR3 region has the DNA TGCGCCAGCAGCCAAGATCTGGAGGTGGGCAATGAGCAGTTCTTC. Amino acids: CASSQDLEVGNEQFF.

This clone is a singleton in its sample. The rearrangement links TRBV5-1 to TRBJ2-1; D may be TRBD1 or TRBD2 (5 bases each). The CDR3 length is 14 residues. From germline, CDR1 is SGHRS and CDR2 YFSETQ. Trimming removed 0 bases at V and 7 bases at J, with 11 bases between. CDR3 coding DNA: TGCGCCAGCAGCTTGGAGGGGTCGGGGAATGAGCAGTTCTTC. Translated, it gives CASSLEGSGNEQFF.